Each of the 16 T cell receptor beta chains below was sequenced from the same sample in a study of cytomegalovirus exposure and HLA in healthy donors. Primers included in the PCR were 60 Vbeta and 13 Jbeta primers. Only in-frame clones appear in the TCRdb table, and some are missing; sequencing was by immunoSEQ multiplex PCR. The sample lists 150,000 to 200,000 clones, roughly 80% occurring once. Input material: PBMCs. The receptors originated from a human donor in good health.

Here the CDR3 reads CASSSGFRTYEQYF. In DNA form, the CDR3 reads TGCGCCAGCAGCTCCGGGTTCCGGACCTACGAGCAGTACTTC. The chain joins TRBV5-1 to TRBJ2-7; D uncertain. V shed 3 bases and J shed 2 bases, with 12 bases lying between them. This CDR3 has 14 residues. The V gene's germline CDR1 is SGHRS and CDR2 YFSETQ.

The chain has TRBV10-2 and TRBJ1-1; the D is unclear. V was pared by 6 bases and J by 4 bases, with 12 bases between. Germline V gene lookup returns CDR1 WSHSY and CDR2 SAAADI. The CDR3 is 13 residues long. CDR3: CASRREDFTEAFF. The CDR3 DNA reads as TGCGCCAGCAGGCGTGAGGATTTCACTGAAGCTTTCTTT.

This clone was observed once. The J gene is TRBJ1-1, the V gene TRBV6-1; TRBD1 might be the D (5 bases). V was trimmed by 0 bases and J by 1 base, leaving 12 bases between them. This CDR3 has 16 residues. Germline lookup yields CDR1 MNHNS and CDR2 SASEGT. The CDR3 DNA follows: TGTGCCAGCAGTGAAGCATTTGGGGCAACGAACACTGAAGCTTTCTTT. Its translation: CASSEAFGATNTEAFF.

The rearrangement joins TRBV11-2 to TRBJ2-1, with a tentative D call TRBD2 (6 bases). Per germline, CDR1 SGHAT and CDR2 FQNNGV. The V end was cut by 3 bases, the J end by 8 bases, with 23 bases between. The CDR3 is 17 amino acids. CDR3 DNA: TGTGCCAGCAGCTTGATGGCTAGCGTTGTGTTTCGGGATGAGCAGTTCTTC. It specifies CASSLMASVVFRDEQFF.

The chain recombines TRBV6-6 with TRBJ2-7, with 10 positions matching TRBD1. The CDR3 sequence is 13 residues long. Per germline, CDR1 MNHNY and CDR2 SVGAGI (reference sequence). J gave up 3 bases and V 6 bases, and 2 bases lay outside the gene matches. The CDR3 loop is CASSGQGVYEQYF. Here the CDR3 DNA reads TGTGCCAGCAGCGGACAGGGGGTCTACGAGCAGTACTTC.

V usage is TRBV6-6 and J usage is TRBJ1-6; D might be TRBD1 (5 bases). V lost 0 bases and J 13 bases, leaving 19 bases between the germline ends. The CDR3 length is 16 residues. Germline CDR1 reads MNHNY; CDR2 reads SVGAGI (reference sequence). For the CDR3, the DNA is TGTGCCAGCAGTTACTCGACCGGGGGGTCTTCTCAGCCCCTCCACTTT. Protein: CASSYSTGGSSQPLHF.

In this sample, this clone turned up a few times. The CDR3 is CSVFQGYTDTQYF. CDR3 in DNA: TGCAGCGTTTTTCAGGGGTACACAGATACGCAGTATTTT. The chain recombines TRBV29-1 with TRBJ2-3, with a weak D call TRBD1 (6 bases). This CDR3 spans 13 amino acids. Trimming removed 5 bases at V and 2 bases at J, with 11 bases between. Germline V gives CDR1 SQVTM, CDR2 ANQGSEA.

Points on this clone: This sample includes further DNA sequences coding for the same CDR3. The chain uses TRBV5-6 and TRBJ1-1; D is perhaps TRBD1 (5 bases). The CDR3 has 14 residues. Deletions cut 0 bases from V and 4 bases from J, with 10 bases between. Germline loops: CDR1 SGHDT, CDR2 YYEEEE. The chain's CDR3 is CASSLAGARTEAFF. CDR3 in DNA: TGTGCCAGCAGCTTGGCTGGGGCGCGCACTGAAGCTTTCTTT.

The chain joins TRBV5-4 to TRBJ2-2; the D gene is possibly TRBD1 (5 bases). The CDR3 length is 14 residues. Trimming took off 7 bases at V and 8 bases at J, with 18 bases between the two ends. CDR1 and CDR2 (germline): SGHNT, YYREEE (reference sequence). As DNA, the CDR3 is TGTGCCAGCGAAAATAGGGATAGGGGTGGGGAGCTGTTTTTT. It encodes CASENRDRGGELFF.

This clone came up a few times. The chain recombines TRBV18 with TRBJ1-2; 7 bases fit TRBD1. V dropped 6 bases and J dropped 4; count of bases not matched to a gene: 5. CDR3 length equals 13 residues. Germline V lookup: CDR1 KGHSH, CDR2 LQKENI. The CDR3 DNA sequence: TGTGCCAGCTCTTGGGACAGTCTCTATGGCTACACCTTC. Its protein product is CASSWDSLYGYTF.

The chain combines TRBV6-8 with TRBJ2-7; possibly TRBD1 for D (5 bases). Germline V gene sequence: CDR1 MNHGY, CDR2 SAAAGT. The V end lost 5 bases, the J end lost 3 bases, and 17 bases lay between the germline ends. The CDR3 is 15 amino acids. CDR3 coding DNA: TGTGCCAGCAGTATACGGCCGGACACTTACTACGAGCAGTACTTC. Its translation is CASSIRPDTYYEQYF.

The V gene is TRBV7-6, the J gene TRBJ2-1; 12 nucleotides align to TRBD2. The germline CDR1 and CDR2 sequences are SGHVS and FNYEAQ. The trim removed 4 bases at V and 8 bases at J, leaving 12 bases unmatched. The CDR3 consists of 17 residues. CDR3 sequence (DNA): TGTGCCAGCAGCTCGACCACCGGGACTAGCGGGTCCGATGAGCAGTTCTTC. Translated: CASSSTTGTSGSDEQFF.

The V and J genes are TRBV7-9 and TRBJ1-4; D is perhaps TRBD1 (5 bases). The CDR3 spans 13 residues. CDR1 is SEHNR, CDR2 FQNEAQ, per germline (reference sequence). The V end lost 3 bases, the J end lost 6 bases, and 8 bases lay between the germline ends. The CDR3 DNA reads TGTGCCAGCAGCTTTACAGGCTATGAAAAACTGTTTTTT. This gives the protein CASSFTGYEKLFF.

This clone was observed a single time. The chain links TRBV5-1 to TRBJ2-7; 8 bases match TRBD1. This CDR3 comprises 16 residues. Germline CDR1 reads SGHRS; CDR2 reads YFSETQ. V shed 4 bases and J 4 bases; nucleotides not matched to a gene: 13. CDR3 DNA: TGCGCCAGCAGCCTTTACGGACAGGGCAGAGGATACGAGCAGTACTTC. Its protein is CASSLYGQGRGYEQYF.

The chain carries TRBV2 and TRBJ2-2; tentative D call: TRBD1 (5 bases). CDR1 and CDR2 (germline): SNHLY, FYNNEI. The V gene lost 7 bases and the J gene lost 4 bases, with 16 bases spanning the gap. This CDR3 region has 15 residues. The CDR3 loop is CASTESGSGTGELFF. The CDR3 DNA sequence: TGTGCCAGCACGGAGTCAGGGTCAGGCACCGGGGAGCTGTTTTTT.

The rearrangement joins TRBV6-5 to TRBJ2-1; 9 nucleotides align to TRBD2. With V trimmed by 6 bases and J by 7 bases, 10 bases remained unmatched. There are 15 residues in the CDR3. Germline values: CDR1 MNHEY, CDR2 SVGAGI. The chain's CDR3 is CASRLGASGANEQFF. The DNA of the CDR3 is TGTGCCAGCAGGCTCGGGGCTAGCGGGGCGAATGAGCAGTTCTTC.